This T cell receptor (beta chain) was found in a study of naive and memory T cell subsets. Overall study findings and caveats: A clonotype means one alpha or beta sequence, not an alpha/beta pair. Diversity fell and Gini index rose from naive through CM, EM, EMRA.

To note about this clonotype: Its antigen is as yet unknown.

The beta constant-region primer was an equimolar mix of two oligonucleotides covering TRBC1 and TRBC2. TCRdb recomputed calls from the UMI-ligation and nested PCR reads with MiXCR, one row per CDR3 protein. Of some 150,000 distinct CDR3 sequences listed, approximately 15% are singletons. What was sequenced was naive CD4+ T cells from blood. The TCR originated in a human donor in good health.

The DNA of the CDR3 is TGTGCCAGCAGTCCCCGCGGGGGGCAAGAGACCCAGTACTTC. Translating it yields CASSPRGGQETQYF. The J gene is TRBJ2-5, the V gene TRBV12-3 or TRBV12-4; TRBD2 aligns across 8 bases. V dropped 5 bases and J dropped 2; count of bases not matched to a gene: 4. This CDR3 is built from 14 residues.